This TCR beta chain was identified during a study of T cell changes during pregnancy in multiple sclerosis (dated by TCRdb to 2018 to 2020). About the investigation overall: The study looked at changes in the T cell repertoire across pregnancy in women with multiple sclerosis.

According to the germline V gene, CDR1 reads SGHTA and CDR2 reads FQGNSA. Inclusive of the bounding cysteine and phenylalanine, the CDR3 is 16 residues long. The entry retains the CDR3 DNA only, 48 bases that are in frame from base 1. V loses 5 bases, J loses 4 bases, and the germline ends lie 19 bases apart. In regard to this clone: What antigen it recognizes has not been identified. Per-nucleotide qualities are absent, and no much larger clonotype sits a single base away.

Library preparation was by the immunoSEQ multiplex PCR assay. TCRdb holds this immuneACCESS table with in-frame rearrangements only. Some clones are missing; in checked studies, unresolved V genes explain under half, and the rest has no known cause. Counted in this sample were 35,000 to 45,000 clones; roughly nine tenths of them appeared once. The top ten clonotypes cover 0.73% of the sample. The sequence was obtained from a female donor with multiple sclerosis, enrolled in a pregnancy study. The sample here was CD4+ T cells from peripheral blood mononuclear cells, taken before pregnancy. This chain is built from TRBV7-2 and TRBJ2-3, with a weak D call of TRBD1 (5 bases match). The nucleotides read TGTGCCAGCAGCCGCGCAGGGCACTCCAGGGCAGATACGCAGTATTTT. Translation gives CASSRAGHSRADTQYF.